What follows is one TCR beta chain and its context. Its antigen is unknown. At one end, the junction sequence differs from germline, possibly due to a read error. The data derive from a study of cytomegalovirus exposure and HLA in healthy donors. Study-wide findings and caveats: A later analysis linked a missense variant in DCLRE1C to the trimming of TCR beta V and J genes.

PCR was performed using 60 Vbeta and 13 Jbeta primers. The protocol was immunoSEQ multiplex PCR, while the TCRdb copy is restricted to in-frame clones and leaves out a portion. The data show around 130,000 clones, roughly two thirds seen once. CDR3 length equals 16 residues. CDR1 SGHTA and CDR2 FQGNSA come from the germline V gene. The TCR originated in a young man in good health and CMV-seropositive. Specimen: PBMCs. The V gene is TRBV7-2, the J gene TRBJ2-1; the match to TRBD2 covers 9 bases. This CDR3 is CASSQAFAGGPDEQFF. The CDR3 coding sequence is TGCGCCAGCAGCCAAGCTTTCGCGGGAGGGCCGGATGAGCAGTTCTTC.